This entry lists 25 T cell receptor beta chains sequenced from one sample in a study of preoperative IRX-2 immunotherapy in early breast cancer. Specified treatment: preoperative locoregional IRX-2 cytokine immunotherapy. TCRdb's copy holds only in-frame clones and misses some; the assay was immunoSEQ multiplex PCR. The profile covers more than 30,000 clones, with under 90% appearing a single time and 1.5% to 2% taken by the ten largest. This material consisted of tumor tissue, taken after IRX-2 immunotherapy. All receptors come from a human donor with breast cancer.

The genes are TRBV5-1 and TRBJ1-6; 11 nucleotides match TRBD1. The CDR3 runs to 16 residues. The V and J ends lost 3 bases and 5 bases, in that order; junction bases with no gene match: 4. Germline CDR1 and CDR2: SGHRS and YFSETQ. CDR3 sequence: CASSYGDRGDNSPLHF. DNA for the CDR3: TGCGCCAGCAGCTATGGGGACAGGGGGGATAATTCACCCCTCCACTTT.

This sequence joins TRBV19 and TRBJ2-1, with D possibly being TRBD2 (6 bases). With 8 bases removed from V and 2 bases from J, the gap between germline ends came to 16 bases. Germline V gene lookup returns CDR1 LNHDA and CDR2 SQIVND (reference sequence). This CDR3 has 15 residues. The CDR3 spells CASSQAGRTYNEQFF. In nucleotides, the CDR3 is TGTGCCAGTTCCCAAGCTGGGAGGACCTACAATGAGCAGTTCTTC.

The chain has TRBV23-1 and TRBJ2-3; the match to TRBD2 covers 7 bases. TRBV23-1 is treated as an ORF (open reading frame) with a function not yet certain. This CDR3 spans 17 amino acids. V gave up 0 bases and J gave up 3 bases; unmatched junction bases: 9. The CDR3 sequence is CASSQSGRAGETDTQYF. CDR3 sequence (DNA): TGCGCCAGCAGTCAATCCGGTCGGGCGGGGGAAACAGATACGCAGTATTTT.

The genes are TRBV11-3 and TRBJ2-1; weak D call: TRBD2 (6 bases). Per the germline V gene, CDR1 is SGHNT and CDR2 is YENEEA. The CDR3 spans 14 residues. Trimming pared 7 bases from V and 1 base from J, leaving 11 bases between. Here the CDR3 reads CASTGGVSYNEQFF. CDR3 bases: TGTGCCAGCACCGGCGGGGTTTCCTACAATGAGCAGTTCTTC. Full variable domain (missing parts from reference TRBV11-3 and TRBJ2-1): EAGVVQSPRYKIIEKKQPVAFWCNPISGHNTLYWYLQNLGQGPELLIRYENEEAVDDSQLPKDRFSAERLKGVDSTLKIQPAELGDSAVYLCASTGGVSYNEQFFGPGTRLTVL.

The chain is built from TRBV14 and TRBJ1-2; D is unclear. The CDR3 loop spans 13 amino acids. With 1 base removed from V and 4 bases from J, the gap between germline ends came to 7 bases. The V gene's germline CDR1 is SGHDN and CDR2 FVKESK. CDR3 amino acids: CASSQGHSYGYTF. As DNA, the CDR3 is TGTGCCAGCAGCCAAGGACACAGCTATGGCTACACCTTC.

The chain carries TRBV5-1 and TRBJ2-3; 8 bases map to TRBD1. CDR3 size: 15 residues. V was pared by 6 bases and J by 2 bases, with 8 bases of the junction left unmatched. The germline gives CDR1 SGHRS, CDR2 YFSETQ. CDR3 DNA sequence: TGCGCCAGCACATACGGACAGGGATTCACAGATACGCAGTATTTT. It is translated as CASTYGQGFTDTQYF.

The chain uses TRBV1 and TRBJ1-1; the DNA was not compared with TRBD1, the D call given in the table. TRBV1 is annotated as a pseudogene. The CDR3 consists of 16 residues. CDR3: CASSPLRAGMNTEAFF. DNA of the CDR3: TGCGCCAGCAGCCCCCTCAGGGCTGGAATGAACACTGAAGCTTTCTTT.

The chain is built from TRBV7-6 and TRBJ2-3; 12 nucleotides agree with TRBD2. The germline V gene encodes CDR1 SGHVS and CDR2 FNYEAQ. V was pared by 1 base and J by 2 bases, with 10 bases of the junction left unmatched. The CDR3 totals 19 residues. The DNA for the CDR3 is TGTGCCAGCAGCTTAGGCTTTGGTTCTAGCGGGAGGGTCACAGATACGCAGTATTTT. Translated, it gives CASSLGFGSSGRVTDTQYF.

The J gene is TRBJ1-2, the V gene TRBV19; weak D call: TRBD1 (5 bases). From germline, CDR1 is LNHDA and CDR2 SQIVND (reference sequence). The V end lost 3 bases, the J end lost 0 bases, and 8 bases lay between the germline ends. The CDR3 has 14 amino acids. This CDR3 reads CASSMGETNYGYTF. CDR3 bases: TGTGCCAGTAGTATGGGGGAGACTAACTATGGCTACACCTTC.

This clone was counted a single time. The CDR3 DNA sequence: TGCAGCGCCGACCGGGACAGGGGGATGGAGGACTACAATGAGCAGTTCTTC. As protein: CSADRDRGMEDYNEQFF. This chain uses TRBV29-1 with TRBJ2-1, with 11 bases fitting TRBD1. The CDR3 totals 17 residues. With 7 bases clipped from V and 3 bases from J, the junction kept 14 bases outside the gene matches. Per germline, CDR1 SQVTM and CDR2 ANQGSEA.

This clone appeared a single time. V is TRBV5-1 and J is TRBJ1-4; D is ambiguous. Trimming stripped 0 bases from V and 5 bases from J, with 8 bases between. Germline values: CDR1 SGHRS, CDR2 YFSETQ. This CDR3 has 14 residues. The DNA of the CDR3 is TGCGCCAGCAGCTTGGAGTACAGAAATGAAAAACTGTTTTTT. Its translation: CASSLEYRNEKLFF.

This clone was observed a single time. The J gene is TRBJ2-2, the V gene TRBV5-1; 9 bases are a match to TRBD1. Looked up from germline, CDR1 is SGHRS and CDR2 is YFSETQ. CDR3 length equals 14 residues. After removal of 4 bases from V and 7 bases from J, the junction contained 5 bases not matched to a gene. CDR3 residues: CASSLGQGIGELFF. The CDR3, as DNA: TGCGCCAGCAGCCTAGGACAGGGGATCGGGGAGCTGTTTTTT.

This clone has a single count. The V gene is TRBV6-8, the J gene TRBJ2-2; D uncertain. V lost 6 bases and J 9 bases, leaving 11 bases between the germline ends. CDR1 MNHGY and CDR2 SAAAGT come from the germline V gene. CDR3 length: 12 amino acids. The CDR3 DNA reads as TGTGCCAGCAGCCAAAATAGGAGGGAGCTGTTTTTT. Protein: CASSQNRRELFF.

The chain is built from TRBV6-8 and TRBJ1-1; no clear D. Germline V gene sequence: CDR1 MNHGY, CDR2 SAAAGT. CDR3 length: 13 amino acids. The V gene lost 5 bases and the J gene lost 1 base, with 8 bases spanning the gap. CDR3 loop: CASSSYSNTEAFF. The DNA of the CDR3 is TGTGCCAGCAGTAGCTATTCGAACACTGAAGCTTTCTTT.

The chain joins TRBV11-3 to TRBJ1-3; D unresolved. V was pared by 3 bases and J by 2 bases, with 17 bases between. The CDR3 covers 17 residues. CDR1 is SGHNT and CDR2 is YENEEA in the germline V gene. The CDR3 is CASSLAGRDKTGNTIYF. CDR3 bases: TGTGCCAGCAGCTTGGCGGGGAGGGATAAAACTGGAAACACCATATATTTT.

The rearrangement uses TRBV14 and TRBJ1-1; 8 bases are shared with TRBD1. The length of the CDR3 is 17 residues. With 0 bases clipped from V and 8 bases from J, the junction kept 14 bases outside the gene matches. Germline assignment: CDR1 SGHDN and CDR2 FVKESK. For the CDR3, the DNA is TGTGCCAGCAGCCAAGATAAGGGACAGGTACGTTCCCACGAAGCTTTCTTT. Translating it yields CASSQDKGQVRSHEAFF.

The CDR3 sequence is CASSRWGENTGELFF. DNA for the CDR3: TGTGCCAGCAGCCGATGGGGGGAGAACACCGGGGAGCTGTTTTTT. The chain employs TRBV11-3 and TRBJ2-2, with TRBD2 as a possible D gene (6 bases). The CDR3 contains 15 residues. Deletions cut 5 bases from V and 1 base from J, with 11 bases between. The germline gives CDR1 SGHNT, CDR2 YENEEA.

This chain connects TRBV11-1 to TRBJ2-7; no definite D call. CDR3 length: 14 residues. With 0 bases removed from V and 0 bases from J, the gap between germline ends came to 6 bases. Germline V gene data show CDR1 as SGHAT and CDR2 as FQDESV (reference sequence). CDR3 in amino acids: CASSLAGSSYEQYF. CDR3 in DNA: TGTGCCAGCAGCTTAGCAGGCAGCTCCTACGAGCAGTACTTC.

This clone was observed a single time. This chain links TRBV18 with TRBJ1-1; 9 nucleotides line up with TRBD1. Germline V CDR1 and CDR2: KGHSH, LQKENI. This CDR3 comprises 15 residues. V lost 6 bases, J lost 0 bases, and 5 bases stayed unmatched. CDR3 in amino acids: CASSPGQGMNTEAFF. The DNA for the CDR3 is TGTGCCAGCTCTCCAGGACAGGGGATGAACACTGAAGCTTTCTTT.

V is TRBV11-3 and J is TRBJ1-1; D possibly corresponds to TRBD1 (5 bases). The CDR3 runs 14 residues. V was trimmed by 8 bases and J by 8 bases, leaving 21 bases between them. Looked up from germline, CDR1 is SGHNT and CDR2 is YENEEA. The CDR3 DNA sequence: TGTGCCAGCGCCCCCATTCAGGGACCCATCGAAGCTTTCTTT. Its protein is CASAPIQGPIEAFF.

The chain couples TRBV19 to TRBJ2-1, with 9 bases identical to TRBD1. The CDR3 loop spans 15 amino acids. Trimming at V came to 5 bases and at J to 4 bases, leaving 6 bases not matched to a gene. Per germline, CDR1 LNHDA and CDR2 SQIVND (reference sequence). The CDR3: CASSVTGGKYNEQFF. The CDR3 nucleotides read TGTGCCAGTAGTGTAACAGGGGGCAAATACAATGAGCAGTTCTTC.

This clone was counted a single time. This chain connects TRBV15 to TRBJ2-7, with D perhaps matching TRBD1 (6 bases). Germline lookup yields CDR1 LNHNV and CDR2 YYDKDF (reference sequence). V was shortened by 4 bases and J by 2 bases, with 15 bases between the two germline ends. The CDR3 has 15 residues. CDR3 amino acids: CATSNRDMGAYEQYF. CDR3 sequence (DNA): TGTGCCACCAGCAACCGGGACATGGGGGCCTACGAGCAGTACTTC. The full variable domain, its missing parts supplied by reference TRBV15 and TRBJ2-7, is DAMVIQNPRYQVTQFGKPVTLSCSQTLNHNVMYWYQQKSSQAPKLLFHYYDKDFNNEADTPDNFQSRRPNTSFCFLDIRSPGLGDTAMYLCATSNRDMGAYEQYFGPGTRLTVT.

The V gene is TRBV6-8, the J gene TRBJ2-1; 8 bases map to TRBD1. Looked up from germline, CDR1 is MNHGY and CDR2 is SAAAGT. The CDR3 totals 13 residues. Trimming cost V 10 bases and J 6 bases; bases outside gene matches: 8. The DNA of the CDR3 is TGTGCCACCTTAGCAGGACAGGGCAATGAGCAGTTCTTC. It specifies CATLAGQGNEQFF.

This clone was recorded once. The V and J genes are TRBV12-5 and TRBJ1-4; D is uncertain. The CDR3 extends over 15 amino acids. Looked up from germline, CDR1 is LGHNT and CDR2 is FRNRAP. V lost 1 base, J lost 0 bases, and 6 bases lay in between. The CDR3 DNA reads as TGTGCTAGTGGTTTGGGAATTGCAACTAATGAAAAACTGTTTTTT. This encodes CASGLGIATNEKLFF. Full variable domain (remainder filled in from reference TRBV12-5 and TRBJ1-4): DARVTQTPRHKVTEMGQEVTMRCQPILGHNTVFWYRQTMMQGLELLAYFRNRAPLDDSGMPKDRFSAEMPDATLATLKIQPSEPRDSAVYFCASGLGIATNEKLFFGSGTQLSVL.

The J gene is TRBJ2-1, the V gene TRBV11-3; 14 bases are a match to TRBD2. CDR1 SGHNT and CDR2 YENEEA come from the germline V gene. The CDR3 totals 15 residues. Trimming took 4 bases from V and 7 from J; bases not matched to a gene: 3. The CDR3 here is CASSSRLAGGNEQFF. Here the CDR3 DNA reads TGTGCCAGCAGCTCTAGACTAGCGGGGGGGAATGAGCAGTTCTTC.